The 13 T cell receptor beta chains presented below share a single source sample, sequenced in a study of blood T cells in healthy people across ages. For the second PCR, which ran for 7 to 11 cycles, a sample-barcoded 5' primer and a J-beta primer mix were used. TCRdb passed the 5' RACE reads through MiXCR, listing each CDR3 protein once. In the table there are about 1,500,000 distinct CDR3 sequences, 28% of which are singletons. Sequenced: blood. The receptors here all came from a woman aged 25 to 39 in good health.

This clonotype occurred many times. The J gene is TRBJ2-1, the V gene TRBV29-1, with D uncertain. This CDR3 contains 11 residues. V lost 2 bases, J lost 7 bases, and 6 bases lay in between. Germline loops: CDR1 SQVTM, CDR2 ANQGSEA. CDR3 sequence (DNA): TGCAGCGTTGAACCCGGGAATGAGCAGTTCTTC. Amino acids: CSVEPGNEQFF.

This clonotype was detected only a few times. The V call is TRBV29-1, the J call TRBJ1-5; D is unclear. Trimming took 6 bases from V and 4 from J, leaving 13 bases between them. CDR3 size: 13 residues. Germline CDR1 SQVTM, CDR2 ANQGSEA. Written as DNA, the CDR3 is TGCAGCGTGAGAGACAACTTTAATCAGCCCCAGCATTTT. As protein: CSVRDNFNQPQHF. The full variable domain, rest sourced from reference TRBV29-1 and TRBJ1-5, is SAVISQKPSRDICQRGTSLTIQCQVDSQVTMMFWYRQQPGQSLTLIATANQGSEATYESGFVIDKFPISRPNLTFSTLTVSNMSPEDSSIYLCSVRDNFNQPQHFGDGTRLSIL.

In its sample, this clonotype was seen many times. The chain combines TRBV29-1 with TRBJ2-1; D ambiguous. CDR1 is SQVTM, CDR2 ANQGSEA, per germline. Trimming took off 5 bases at V and 5 bases at J, with 10 bases between the two ends. This CDR3 is built from 12 residues. CDR3 region: CSVPRRDNEQFF. CDR3 nucleotide sequence: TGCAGCGTTCCCAGGCGAGACAATGAGCAGTTCTTC.

The rearrangement uses TRBV25-1 and TRBJ2-5; 7 bases are shared with TRBD2. There are 16 residues in the CDR3. Germline V gives CDR1 MGHDK, CDR2 SYGVNS. V lost 3 bases and J lost 5; bases outside the gene matches: 12. CDR3 in amino acids: CASSDPASGFWETQYF. The CDR3, as DNA: TGTGCCAGCAGTGATCCCGCTAGCGGTTTTTGGGAGACCCAGTACTTC.

This clonotype has at least ten counts. The chain joins TRBV29-1 to TRBJ2-5; TRBD2 aligns across 11 bases. J was trimmed by 11 bases and V by 7 bases; bases with no gene match: 12. The CDR3 consists of 13 residues. CDR1 and CDR2 from the germline V gene are SQVTM and ANQGSEA. The CDR3 DNA reads TGCAGCGGCTCCGGGACTAGCGGAGTCCCGCAGTACTTC. This translates into CSGSGTSGVPQYF.

The chain employs TRBV4-1 and TRBJ1-1; D uncertain. This CDR3 contains 14 residues. V was cut by 3 bases and J by 2 bases, with 10 bases left in between. CDR1 is MGHRA and CDR2 is YSYEKL in the germline V gene. CDR3 protein: CASSHRASNTEAFF. The CDR3, as DNA: TGCGCCAGCAGCCATAGGGCATCTAACACTGAAGCTTTCTTT.

This clonotype was detected only a few times. The chain uses TRBV7-6 and TRBJ2-7, with TRBD2 matching over 11 bases. V trimming: 6 bases; J trimming: 4 bases; junction bases outside the gene matches: 5. The CDR3 sequence is 14 residues long. Looked up from germline, CDR1 is SGHVS and CDR2 is FNYEAQ. In nucleotides, the CDR3 is TGTGCCAGCAGGCCACTAGCGGGGGTATACGAGCAGTACTTC. The encoded protein is CASRPLAGVYEQYF.

The chain employs TRBV3-1 and TRBJ1-2; 8 bases match TRBD1. V lost 2 bases and J lost 8; bases outside the gene matches: 7. Germline CDR1 and CDR2: LGHDT and YNNKEL (reference sequence). This CDR3 spans 14 amino acids. The CDR3 coding sequence is TGTGCCAGCAGCCAAAGCTGGACAGGGCCGGGCTACACCTTC. Residues: CASSQSWTGPGYTF. The full variable domain, with the rest looked up from reference TRBV3-1 and TRBJ1-2, is DTAVSQTPKYLVTQMGNDKSIKCEQNLGHDTMYWYKQDSKKFLKIMFSYNNKELIINETVPNRFSPKSPDKAHLNLHINSLELGDSAVYFCASSQSWTGPGYTFGSGTRLTVV.

This clonotype was seen repeatedly, ten times or more. In DNA, the CDR3 is TGTGCCAGCAGCAGAGGACAGGGGCGGCAGCAGTACTTC. Translation: CASSRGQGRQQYF. The J gene is TRBJ2-7, the V gene TRBV14; 9 positions agree with TRBD1. Germline values: CDR1 SGHDN, CDR2 FVKESK. V lost 5 bases, J lost 8 bases, and 7 bases stayed unmatched. This CDR3 comprises 13 residues.

This clonotype was seen a handful of times. The chain combines TRBV7-3 with TRBJ2-7; 10 bases line up with TRBD2. The CDR3 loop spans 14 amino acids. Trimming removed 6 bases from V and 7 bases from J; junction bases left unmatched: 9. The germline CDR1 and CDR2 sequences are SGHTA and FQGTGA. CDR3 sequence reads: CASSVSGGNEEQYF. DNA of the CDR3: TGTGCCAGCAGTGTTAGCGGGGGGAATGAGGAGCAGTACTTC.

This clonotype has at least ten counts. V usage is TRBV9 and J usage is TRBJ1-2; D gene uncertain. CDR3 size: 13 residues. From germline, CDR1 is SGDLS and CDR2 YYNGEE. The germline V and J ends were trimmed by 0 bases and 0 bases, with 3 bases remaining between them. CDR3 sequence (DNA): TGTGCCAGCAGCGTAGACACTAACTATGGCTACACCTTC. This gives the protein CASSVDTNYGYTF. Full variable domain (outside the CDR3, taken from reference TRBV9 and TRBJ1-2): DSGVTQTPKHLITATGQRVTLRCSPRSGDLSVYWYQQSLDQGLQFLIQYYNGEERAKGNILERFSAQQFPDLHSELNLSSLELGDSALYFCASSVDTNYGYTFGSGTRLTVV.

This clonotype was found many times. The rearrangement links TRBV4-2 to TRBJ2-5; 15 bases are a match to TRBD2. J gave up 3 bases and V 4 bases, and 15 bases lay outside the gene matches. Germline V lookup: CDR1 LGHNA, CDR2 YNFKEQ. The CDR3 sequence is 20 residues long. CDR3 nucleotides: TGTGCCAGCAGCCCCAGAGGATGGACTAGCGGGGGGGCATTAGAAGAGACCCAGTACTTC. It is translated as CASSPRGWTSGGALEETQYF.

Worth noting for this clonotype: The junction departs from the called germline gene at one end, perhaps through a read error. The chain recombines TRBV27 with TRBJ2-7; D might be TRBD1 or TRBD2, each matching 6 bases. CDR1 and CDR2 from the germline V gene are MNHEY and SMNVEV (reference sequence). This CDR3 contains 14 residues. The CDR3, as DNA: TGTGCCAGCAGTTTAGGCTGGGGGGCCTATGAGCAGTACTTC. This translates into CASSLGWGAYEQYF.